The TCR beta chain described here comes from a study of siplizumab effects on memory and regulatory T cells (dated by TCRdb to between 2018 and 2021). Describing the broader study: The study looked at the effect of siplizumab, an anti-CD2 antibody, on alloreactive T-cell subsets in allogeneic mixed lymphocyte reactions made from human PBMCs.

This clone has just one count. Its antigen specificity is not known. No much larger clone is present one base from it, and per-base qualities are unavailable. Sorted unstimulated T cells, along with proliferating T cells recovered from mixed lymphocyte reactions, underwent TCRbeta CDR3 sequencing. Fresh whole blood from nine to eleven HLA-typed healthy donors served as the source for isolating PBMCs. The library relied on the immunoSEQ multiplex PCR assay. Some 1.1 x 10^5 TCR templates per sample were assayed by the deep sequencing platform. Genomic DNA extracted from sorted T cells was used for TCRbeta CDR3 sequencing. The authors processed their data as follows. The R programming language was used for the clonal analysis of the TCRbeta CDR3 data. Alloreactive CD4+ and CD8+ clones were defined by comparing unstimulated samples with post-reaction CFSE-low samples. Regulatory or non-regulatory origin was assigned to alloreactive CD4+ clones by matching of sequences to sorted unstimulated Treg and non-Treg repertoires. The source is immuneACCESS, and TCRdb retained only in-frame sequences with V and J called. Part of the clones is not carried over; for the studies checked, unresolved V genes explain less than half of this, and the remainder is unexplained. For V, J and clone size, that table is used; D and trimming come from the DNA. The sample table records some 100,000 clones; more than 85% of these occur just once. Jointly, the top ten make up 5% to 7% of the sample.

As encoded in the germline V gene, CDR1 is MGHRA while CDR2 is YSYEKL. V is pared back by 3 bases and J by 6 bases, with 14 bases lying between the germline termini. The CDR3 numbers 14 residues from cysteine through phenylalanine. Here the CDR3 DNA is all that survives: 42 bases in frame from base 1. The study at large found these results: In reactions with siplizumab, an average of about 69% of mappable alloreactive CD4+ clones were Treg-derived, compared with approximately 29% in control reactions. Because sequences below about 10^-5 frequency were poorly captured, only a minor fraction of alloreactive clones could be mapped to unstimulated subsets. Unstimulated naive T cells appeared to be more diverse than memory T cells, and naive cells seemed to make a substantial contribution to the alloresponse. Siplizumab significantly reduced the cumulative frequency of alloreactive sequences traceable to unstimulated CD4+ memory T cells. About 75-96% of proliferating CD4+ or CD8+ clones could not be given a naive or memory phenotype. Whether proliferating Tregs from siplizumab cultures were suppressive was not functionally confirmed.

The TCR comes from a human donor in good health. This chain joins TRBV4-1 to TRBJ2-5; the D gene is possibly TRBD1 or TRBD2, each agreeing over 5 bases. The material sequenced was CD8+ T cells sorted from blood. DNA sequence: TGCGCCAGCAGCCAGGGGGTCGAGGACAAGACCCAGTACTTC. It specifies CASSQGVEDKTQYF.